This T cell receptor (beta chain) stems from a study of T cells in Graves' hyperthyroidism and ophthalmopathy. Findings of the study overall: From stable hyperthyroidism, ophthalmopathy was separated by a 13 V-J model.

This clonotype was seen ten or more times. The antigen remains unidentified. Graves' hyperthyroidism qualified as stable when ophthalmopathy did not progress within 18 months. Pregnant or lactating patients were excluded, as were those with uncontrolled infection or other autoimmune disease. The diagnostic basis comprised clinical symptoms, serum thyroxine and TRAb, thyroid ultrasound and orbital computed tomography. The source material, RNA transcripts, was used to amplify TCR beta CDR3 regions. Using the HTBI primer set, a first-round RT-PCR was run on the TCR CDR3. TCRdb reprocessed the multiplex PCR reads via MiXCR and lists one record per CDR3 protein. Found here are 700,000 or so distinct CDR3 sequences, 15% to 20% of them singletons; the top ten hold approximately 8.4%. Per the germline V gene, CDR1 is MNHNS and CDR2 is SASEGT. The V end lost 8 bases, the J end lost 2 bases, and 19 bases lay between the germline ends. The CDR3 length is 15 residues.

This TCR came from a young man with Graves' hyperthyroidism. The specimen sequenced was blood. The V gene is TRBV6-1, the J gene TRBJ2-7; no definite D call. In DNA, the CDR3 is TGTGCCAGCGGGTCACACCTGGGCGGTGCCTACGAGCAGTACTTC. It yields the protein CASGSHLGGAYEQYF.